The TCR beta chain under discussion was sequenced for a study of blood T cell repertoires in COVID-19. About the study: COVID-19 samples collected from the United States, Italy and Spain covered acute and convalescent phases. T cells, B-cell-depleted T cells, or PBMCs supplied cDNA or gDNA.

In the original workflow: Amplification of reference gene primers provided the estimated nucleated cell counts. Method: immunoSEQ multiplex PCR; TCRdb's copy keeps in-frame clones and lacks some. That table gives V, J and clone size, and the DNA gave D and trimming. The sample includes around 250,000 clones, approximately 82% seen only once; the top ten take 1.9%. The germline gives CDR1 SEHNR, CDR2 FQNEAQ (reference sequence). The length of the CDR3 is 14 residues. V dropped 5 bases and J dropped 9 bases, with 14 bases sitting between them. The clonotype comes from a woman of 80 years or more with acute or convalescent COVID-19. The sample consisted of peripheral blood. The rearrangement links TRBV7-9 to TRBJ1-6; D is possibly TRBD1 (5 bases). The CDR3 DNA reads TGTGCCAGCAGCATAACCCCCCAGGGTTCACCCCTCCACTTT. This sequence encodes CASSITPQGSPLHF.